This TCR beta chain is from a study of vaccination effects on CD4 cells after COVID-19 (dated by TCRdb to 2021 to 2024). In terms of the full investigation: Post-vaccine samples across the study were collected a median of 72 days after the second dose, with a range of 14 to 241. SARS-CoV-2 spike-specific CD4+ TCR repertoires from before and after mRNA vaccination were compared in COVID-19 convalescent patients and in infection-naive vaccine recipients. Altogether, some 11 COVID-19 convalescent patients and 4 SARS-CoV-2-naive healthy vaccine recipients made up the full study. Cultures from other donors in the study were sequenced using the Oncomine TCR Beta short-read assay on an Illumina iSeq 100.

As for this clone: Its antigen has not been determined. Base qualities are not recorded, but no much larger clone differs from it by a single base.

Inclusive of the bounding cysteine and phenylalanine, the CDR3 is 14 residues long. Solely the CDR3 DNA is kept, with 42 bases framed from the first base. The germline V gene provides CDR1 SGHRS and CDR2 YFSETQ. For this chain, trimming is 4 bases at the V end and 5 bases at the J end, and the number of junction bases without a gene match is 6. Overall study outcomes, separate from this receptor: In healthy vaccine recipients, vaccine-induced clones were almost all SARS-CoV-2 mono-reactive, with only 1 of 255 being cross-reactive with common cold coronaviruses. Clones induced by infection and clones induced by vaccination both contracted markedly at late timepoints after vaccination, which fits with T cell responses waning over time. The study was limited by a small number of convalescent patients and lacked early post-infection timepoints.

The library relied on the immunoSEQ multiplex PCR assay. DNA from the CD4+ T cells that had been cultured and isolated underwent TCR beta CDR3 sequencing. The published analysis was carried out like this. Non-productive TCR sequences were removed, reads were trimmed to the CDR3 region, and CDR3s of at least 7 amino acids were retained. The MANAFEST web app was used to identify antigen-specific clonotypes by comparing expansion in peptide wells with expansion in reference cultures. Positive clones required FDR<0.05 expansion versus reference and all other wells, odds ratio above 5, and frequency above 0.1% in two replicate wells. Clonotypes significantly expanded in SARS-CoV-2 spike wells and in at least one common cold coronavirus spike condition were defined as cross-reactive. CDR3 similarity was assessed by Levenshtein distance with the stringdist R package, and unrooted trees were built with ape in R 3.6.1. TCRdb mirrors the immuneACCESS table, restricted to in-frame sequences. Some clones are absent from its copies; in checked studies, under half trace to an unresolved V gene, and the reason for the others is unknown. The V and J calls and clone size come from that table; D and trimming were worked out from the DNA. The sample profile shows about 50,000 clones; 65% to 75% of them were found once. Around 16% of the sample goes to the ten largest clones.

The ViraFEST assay stimulated PBMC with viral peptide pools and then used TCR sequencing to identify antigen-specific CD4+ T cell clonotypes by expansion. After less than 13 days of culture, CD4+ T cells were isolated with the EasySep CD4+ T cell isolation kit. Each participant received two doses of an mRNA SARS-CoV-2 vaccine, either BNT162b2 or mRNA-1273. None of the healthy vaccine recipients had a prior SARS-CoV-2 infection, which was confirmed by nucleocapsid antibody tests that came back negative both before and after vaccination. A few million PBMC per well were cultured with approximately 10 ug/ml peptides in IMDM containing roughly 5% human AB serum, approximately 9.1 IU/ml IL-2 and gentamicin. Half of the culture medium was replaced with fresh IL-2-containing medium on days 3 and 7. Unless noted otherwise, every peptide stimulation condition was cultured in triplicate wells. PBMC were separated from whole blood using Ficoll-Paque Plus gradient centrifugation and were then either cryopreserved at -140C or used fresh. The overlapping peptide pools covered the spike proteins of SARS-CoV-2 as well as those of the common cold coronaviruses HCoV-NL63, HCoV-OC43 and HCoV-229E. Genomic DNA was extracted from cultured CD4+ T cells with the QIAamp micro DNA kit.

The sample was CD4+ T cells from PBMCs cultured with HCoV-OC43 spike peptides, taken after COVID-19 vaccination. The sample's cell subset or site label, in plain terms: HCoV-OC43 spike overlapping peptide pool stimulation. This chain joins TRBV5-1 to TRBJ2-1; TRBD2 matches 7 bases in the middle. This clonotype originated in a human donor who received a COVID-19 vaccine. The DNA sequence is TGCGCCAGCAGCCGCTTCAGCGGGGACAATGAGCAGTTCTTC. Translated, it gives CASSRFSGDNEQFF.